This TCR beta chain was captured by sequencing in a study of breast tumors, draining lymph nodes, adjacent tissues. Whole-study results and caveats: Tumor repertoires ranked between lymph nodes and nontumor tissue in diversity, with V and J gene preferences. That most tumor T cells come from lymph nodes remained unproven. Most tumor T cells seemingly derive from lymph node, then expand in tumor. Compared with basal-like, luminal-like tumors shared significantly more repertoire with nontumor tissue.

TCRdb ran MiXCR on the multiplex PCR reads and lists one entry per CDR3 protein. Here the sample spans roughly 80,000 distinct CDR3 sequences, approximately 19% being singletons. This CDR3 comprises 15 residues. Germline CDR1 is DFQATT and CDR2 is SNEGSKA (reference sequence). Of note for this clonotype: The antigen is unknown. A read error may produce the germline difference seen at one junction end.

Breast cancer patients provided tissue from their axillary draining lymph nodes. V usage is TRBV20-1 and J usage is TRBJ2-1; no clear D gene. Sequencing input: axillary lymph node tissue. This clonotype was sampled from a female donor with breast cancer. Some clones in this sample may be carry-over from other donors' samples. The CDR3 DNA sequence: TGCAGTGCTAGAGTACGCTTGGTGGCCTACAATGGGCAGTTCTTC. Its protein product is CSARVRLVAYNGQFF.